Listed below are T cell receptor beta chains from one sample, sequenced in a study of cytomegalovirus exposure and HLA in healthy donors. Clones were read by immunoSEQ multiplex PCR, and TCRdb kept only the in-frame ones, dropping some. Of around 150,000 clones in the sample, 82% were seen once. The sequencing input was PBMCs. All receptors derive from a man aged 45-60 years in good health and CMV-seropositive. CDR3s include the opening cysteine and the closing phenylalanine or tryptophan. Fields, in order: CDR3 protein, CDR3 DNA, V gene, clone size, D gene, J gene. D genes are given only for firm matches. A row's size may be missing; if present it is once, few, many or a size class.

CASSPETAEKLFF,TGCGCCAGCAGCCCTGAGACAGCAGAAAAACTGTTTTTT,TRBV5-1,-,-,TRBJ1-4
CASSLTGYNEQFF,TGTGCCAGCAGCTTGACAGGCTACAATGAGCAGTTCTTC,TRBV7-2,-,-,TRBJ2-1
CASSQNSGGLGTDTQYF,TGCGCCAGCAGCCAGAATAGCGGGGGGCTAGGCACAGATACGCAGTATTTT,TRBV4-3,-,TRBD2,TRBJ2-3
CASSASRGRGNYGYTF,TGTGCCAGCAGCGCTTCCAGGGGGCGAGGTAACTATGGCTACACCTTC,TRBV9,-,TRBD1,TRBJ1-2
CASSYVQGGELFF,TGTGCCAGCAGTTACGTGCAGGGCGGGGAGCTGTTTTTT,TRBV6-6,-,-,TRBJ2-2
CASSRGLAGGYNEQFF,TGCGCCAGCAGCCGGGGTCTAGCGGGAGGATACAATGAGCAGTTCTTC,TRBV4-3,-,TRBD2,TRBJ2-1
CASRAGTDTQYF,TGTGCCAGTAGGGCCGGGACAGATACGCAGTATTTT,TRBV19,-,-,TRBJ2-3
CARKTGTGISPLHF,TGTGCCAGGAAGACCGGGACAGGGATTTCACCCCTCCACTTT,TRBV6-6,-,TRBD1,TRBJ1-6
CASTPRGSQETQYF,TGTGCCAGCACTCCGCGGGGAAGCCAAGAGACCCAGTACTTC,TRBV9,-,-,TRBJ2-5
CASSLTSGGIDTQYF,TGTGCCAGCAGTTTGACTAGCGGGGGGATAGATACGCAGTATTTT,TRBV6-5,-,TRBD2,TRBJ2-3
CASSYPLAGARYEQYF,TGTGCCAGCAGCTACCCTCTGGCAGGGGCCAGATACGAGCAGTACTTC,TRBV5-4,once,-,TRBJ2-7
CASSPFAGGDQPQHF,TGTGCCAGCTCACCCTTCGCGGGGGGCGATCAGCCCCAGCATTTT,TRBV18,-,-,TRBJ1-5
CASSYNLGSYEQYF,TGTGCCAGCAGTTACAACCTCGGCTCCTACGAGCAGTACTTC,TRBV6-5,-,-,TRBJ2-7
CASSIDRTGGYEQYF,TGTGCCAGTAGTATAGATCGCACAGGGGGCTACGAGCAGTACTTC,TRBV19,-,TRBD1,TRBJ2-7
CASSSRTSVQETQYF,TGCGCCAGCAGCAGTCGTACTAGCGTACAAGAGACCCAGTACTTC,TRBV5-1,-,TRBD2,TRBJ2-5
CAWSQGNGANVLTF,TGTGCCTGGAGCCAGGGTAACGGGGCCAACGTCCTGACTTTC,TRBV30,-,-,TRBJ2-6
CASILGSSYNEQFF,TGTGCCAGCATCCTCGGTTCCTCGTACAATGAGCAGTTCTTC,TRBV2,-,-,TRBJ2-1
CASSPQGRRYYYEQYF,TGTGCCAGCAGCCCACAAGGTCGGCGGTACTACTACGAGCAGTACTTC,TRBV11-2,-,-,TRBJ2-7
CASSVAGQAYGYTF,TGTGCCAGCAGCGTAGCTGGACAGGCGTATGGCTACACCTTC,TRBV9,-,TRBD1,TRBJ1-2
CASREKGLFNYEQYF,TGTGCCAGCAGAGAAAAGGGACTTTTTAACTACGAGCAGTACTTC,TRBV6-5,-,-,TRBJ2-7
CASNMGQSTSGYTF,TGTGCCAGCAACATGGGACAGAGTACCTCTGGCTACACCTTC,TRBV2,-,TRBD1,TRBJ1-2
CASSHGLGTYEQYF,TGTGCCAGCAGCCACGGGTTAGGAACCTACGAGCAGTACTTC,TRBV7-2,-,-,TRBJ2-7